The T cell receptor (beta chain) under discussion was sequenced for a study of T cells in Graves' hyperthyroidism and ophthalmopathy. Whole-study findings and limits: A model built on 13 V-J features separated ophthalmopathy from stable hyperthyroidism. Ophthalmopathy was model-predicted a median about 6.7 months pre-onset. The majority of expanded thyroid clonotypes above 0.001 also appeared in blood.

This clonotype has a count of ten or more. Its target is not known. TCR beta CDR3 region amplification was performed from RNA transcripts. First-round RT-PCR of the TCR CDR3 relied on the HTBI primer set. TCRdb called the multiplex PCR reads again in MiXCR, with one record for every CDR3 protein. The repertoire consists of about 720,000 distinct CDR3 sequences, with roughly 20% occurring once and the leading ten covering over 15%. This CDR3 region has 18 residues. Germline V gene data show CDR1 as MGHRA and CDR2 as YSYEKL. V gave up 0 bases and J gave up 1 base, with 16 bases separating them. The source of this sequence is a woman between 45 and 60 years old with Graves' hyperthyroidism that later progressed to Graves' ophthalmopathy. The chain carries TRBV4-1 and TRBJ1-5; unclear D gene. Sequencing input: blood. The CDR3 DNA follows: TGCGCCAGCAGCCAAGATTGGAGGGTGGGAATGAGCAATCAGCCCCAGCATTTT. Amino acid sequence: CASSQDWRVGMSNQPQHF.